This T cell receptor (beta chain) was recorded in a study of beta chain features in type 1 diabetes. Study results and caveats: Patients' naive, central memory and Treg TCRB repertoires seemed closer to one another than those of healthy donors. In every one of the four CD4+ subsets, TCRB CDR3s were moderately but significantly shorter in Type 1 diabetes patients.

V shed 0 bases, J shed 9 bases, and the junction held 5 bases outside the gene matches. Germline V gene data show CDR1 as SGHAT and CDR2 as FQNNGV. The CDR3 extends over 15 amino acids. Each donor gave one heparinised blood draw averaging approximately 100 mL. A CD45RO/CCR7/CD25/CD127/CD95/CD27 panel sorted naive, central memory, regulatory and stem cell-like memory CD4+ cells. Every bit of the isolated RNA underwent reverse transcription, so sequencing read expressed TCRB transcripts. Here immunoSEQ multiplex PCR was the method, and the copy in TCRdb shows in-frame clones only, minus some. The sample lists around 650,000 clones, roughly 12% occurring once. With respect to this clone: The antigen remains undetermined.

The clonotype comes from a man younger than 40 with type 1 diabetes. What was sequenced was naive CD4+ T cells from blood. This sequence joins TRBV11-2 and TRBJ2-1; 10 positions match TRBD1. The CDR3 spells CASSLERTGGGEQFF. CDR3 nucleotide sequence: TGTGCCAGCAGCTTAGAGAGGACAGGGGGTGGTGAGCAGTTCTTC.